These 12 T cell receptor beta chains were all obtained from the same sample, sequenced in a study of chemoradiotherapy in HPV16-positive cancers. Assay used: immunoSEQ multiplex PCR; TCRdb lists only in-frame clones, some missing. The table records around 15,000 clones, 55% to 75% of them present only once. The sample here was taken from a patient who underwent chemoradiotherapy. The receptors come from a human donor with HPV-associated anogenital cancer.

The CDR3 region is CASTTTGLISYEQYF. The CDR3 region has the DNA TGTGCCAGCACTACGACAGGACTAATATCCTACGAGCAGTACTTC. V and J are TRBV2 and TRBJ2-7; TRBD1 or TRBD2 may be the D gene (6 bases each). Germline CDR1 is SNHLY and CDR2 is FYNNEI. This CDR3 contains 15 residues. Trimming shortened V by 7 bases and J by 1 base, and 17 bases separated the two germline ends.

V gene TRBV10-1 combines with J gene TRBJ2-3; D gene unclear. V was pared by 4 bases and J by 4 bases, with 6 bases between. The CDR3 loop spans 12 amino acids. Germline assignment: CDR1 WNHNN and CDR2 SYGVQD (reference sequence). DNA of the CDR3: TGCGCCAGCAGTGCCGCCGCAGATACGCAGTATTTT. Translation gives CASSAAADTQYF.

This clone qualifies as medium-sized. This chain connects TRBV6-5 to TRBJ2-1, with unresolved D. Germline CDR1 is MNHEY and CDR2 is SVGAGI. Deletions cut 6 bases from V and 7 bases from J, with 16 bases between. The CDR3 length is 14 residues. CDR3 bases: TGTGCCAGCAGCATACAGCCTCTCGGGAATGAGCAGTTCTTC. Translated, it gives CASSIQPLGNEQFF.

CDR3 bases: TGTGCCAGTAGTATATCCCGCGGGGGGGCCCTCTCAGAGACCCAGTACTTC. Protein: CASSISRGGALSETQYF. The rearrangement links TRBV19 to TRBJ2-5; 9 bases are shared with TRBD2. The CDR3 spans 17 residues. Germline loops: CDR1 LNHDA, CDR2 SQIVND (reference sequence). After removal of 2 bases from V and 4 bases from J, the junction contained 11 bases not matched to a gene.

Written as DNA, the CDR3 is TGTGCCAGCAGTTTTGAGGGGACTAGCGGGGGGCTATACAATGAGCAGTTCTTC. This encodes CASSFEGTSGGLYNEQFF. The rearrangement joins TRBV28 to TRBJ2-1, with 15 bases that match TRBD2. Germline V lookup: CDR1 MDHEN, CDR2 SYDVKM. The CDR3 spans 18 residues. The ends lost 3 bases at V and 4 bases at J; junction bases unmatched: 7.

This chain uses TRBV7-9 with TRBJ2-2; no clear D. There are 15 residues in the CDR3. Germline V CDR1 and CDR2: SEHNR, FQNEAQ (reference sequence). V was pared by 5 bases and J by 2 bases, with 12 bases between. DNA for the CDR3: TGTGCCAGCAGCCTTAAAAGGGTCAACACCGGGGAGCTGTTTTTT. Protein sequence: CASSLKRVNTGELFF.

The genes are TRBV4-1 and TRBJ1-1, with 7 nucleotides matching TRBD1. Trimming cost V 4 bases and J 0 bases; bases outside gene matches: 11. CDR1 and CDR2 (germline): MGHRA, YSYEKL. The CDR3 extends over 17 amino acids. The CDR3 nucleotides read TGCGCCAGCAGCCGCGAACGATGGGACAGCATGAACACTGAAGCTTTCTTT. This translates into CASSRERWDSMNTEAFF.

V usage is TRBV6-1 and J usage is TRBJ2-1; TRBD2 matches at 9 bases. There are 15 residues in the CDR3. Losses at the gene ends were 1 base for V and 13 bases for J; bases not matched to a gene: 11. Germline CDR1 is MNHNS and CDR2 is SASEGT. This CDR3 is CASSEGVGGGAAQFF. The CDR3 DNA is TGTGCCAGCAGTGAAGGGGTTGGCGGGGGGGCTGCACAGTTCTTC.

For the CDR3, the DNA is TGTGCCAGCAGTAGATCTGGGGCCAACGTCCTGACTTTC. Amino acid sequence: CASSRSGANVLTF. This chain links TRBV6-5 with TRBJ2-6, with D unresolved. Germline V CDR1 and CDR2: MNHEY, SVGAGI. The CDR3 length is 13 residues. The ends were cut back, 5 bases at V and 1 base at J, with 3 bases in the middle.

The CDR3 bases are TGTGCCAGCAGCCAGTCTTCAGCGGGGGGGCTGAGAGATACGCAGTATTTT. The encoded protein is CASSQSSAGGLRDTQYF. The V call is TRBV4-2, the J call TRBJ2-3; 10 bases are a match to TRBD2. Trimming removed 3 bases from V and 5 bases from J; junction bases left unmatched: 11. CDR1 LGHNA and CDR2 YNFKEQ come from the germline V gene. This CDR3 is 17 amino acids long.

The J gene is TRBJ1-1, the V gene TRBV5-1; possibly TRBD1 for D (6 bases). The CDR3 length is 13 residues. From germline, CDR1 is SGHRS and CDR2 YFSETQ. Trimming took 5 bases from V and 4 from J, leaving 12 bases between them. The CDR3 region has the DNA TGCGCCAGCAGATGGGAGGGGGGCACTGAAGCTTTCTTT. Translated: CASRWEGGTEAFF.

This chain links TRBV19 with TRBJ2-3; the D gene is possibly TRBD2 (6 bases). V was trimmed by 4 bases and J by 4 bases, leaving 15 bases between them. Germline V gene data show CDR1 as LNHDA and CDR2 as SQIVND (reference sequence). The CDR3 spans 15 residues. The CDR3 loop reads CASSTQAGTADTQYF. CDR3 nucleotides: TGTGCCAGTAGTACCCAAGCGGGTACGGCAGATACGCAGTATTTT.